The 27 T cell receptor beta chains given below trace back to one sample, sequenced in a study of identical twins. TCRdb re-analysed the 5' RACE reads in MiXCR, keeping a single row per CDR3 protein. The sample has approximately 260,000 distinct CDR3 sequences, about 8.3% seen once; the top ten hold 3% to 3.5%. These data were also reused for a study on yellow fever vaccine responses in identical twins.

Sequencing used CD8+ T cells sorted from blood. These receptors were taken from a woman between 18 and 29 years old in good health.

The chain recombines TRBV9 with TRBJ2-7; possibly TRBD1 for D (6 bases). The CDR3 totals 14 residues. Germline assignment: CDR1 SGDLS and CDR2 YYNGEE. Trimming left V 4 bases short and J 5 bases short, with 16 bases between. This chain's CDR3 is CASSPSGTTNEQYF. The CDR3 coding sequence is TGTGCCAGCAGCCCGTCCGGGACAACAAACGAGCAGTACTTC.

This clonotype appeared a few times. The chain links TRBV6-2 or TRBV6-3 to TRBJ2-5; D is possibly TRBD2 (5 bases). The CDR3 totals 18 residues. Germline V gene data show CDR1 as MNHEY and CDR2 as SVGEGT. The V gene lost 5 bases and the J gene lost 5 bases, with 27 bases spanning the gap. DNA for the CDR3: TGTGCCAGCAGTCTACTAGTGGGTTTTGTCGGGCCAGAGGAGACCCAGTACTTC. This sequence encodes CASSLLVGFVGPEETQYF.

CDR3: CASRTTGGGETQYF. The CDR3 bases are TGTGCCAGCAGGACGACAGGGGGTGGTGAGACCCAGTACTTC. The genes are TRBV27 and TRBJ2-5; 9 bases are a match to TRBD1. The CDR3 runs to 14 residues. CDR1 is MNHEY, CDR2 SMNVEV, per germline (reference sequence). V trimming: 6 bases; J trimming: 5 bases; junction bases outside the gene matches: 7.

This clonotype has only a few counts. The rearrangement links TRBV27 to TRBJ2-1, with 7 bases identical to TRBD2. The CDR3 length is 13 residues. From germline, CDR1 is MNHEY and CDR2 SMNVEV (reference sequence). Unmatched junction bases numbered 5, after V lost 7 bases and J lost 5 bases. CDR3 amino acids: CASTPAGHNEQFF. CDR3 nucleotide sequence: TGTGCCAGCACCCCAGCGGGGCACAATGAGCAGTTCTTC.

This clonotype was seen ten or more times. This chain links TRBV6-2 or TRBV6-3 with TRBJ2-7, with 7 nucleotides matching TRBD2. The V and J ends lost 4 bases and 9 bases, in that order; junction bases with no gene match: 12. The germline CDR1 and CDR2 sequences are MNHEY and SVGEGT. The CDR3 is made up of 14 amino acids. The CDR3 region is CASSSLATLPAQYF. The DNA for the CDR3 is TGTGCCAGCAGTTCACTAGCGACGCTACCTGCGCAGTACTTC.

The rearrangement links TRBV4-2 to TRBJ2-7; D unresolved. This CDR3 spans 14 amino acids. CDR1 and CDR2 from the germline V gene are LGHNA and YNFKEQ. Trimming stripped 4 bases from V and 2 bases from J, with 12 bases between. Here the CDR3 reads CASSPTAAPYEQYF. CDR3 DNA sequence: TGTGCCAGCAGCCCTACGGCGGCCCCCTACGAGCAGTACTTC.

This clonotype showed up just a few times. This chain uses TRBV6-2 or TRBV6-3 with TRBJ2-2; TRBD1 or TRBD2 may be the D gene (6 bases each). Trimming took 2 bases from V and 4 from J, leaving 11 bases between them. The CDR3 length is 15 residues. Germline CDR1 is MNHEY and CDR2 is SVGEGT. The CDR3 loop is CASSYTGASTGELFF. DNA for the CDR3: TGTGCCAGCAGTTACACGGGGGCGAGCACCGGGGAGCTGTTTTTT.

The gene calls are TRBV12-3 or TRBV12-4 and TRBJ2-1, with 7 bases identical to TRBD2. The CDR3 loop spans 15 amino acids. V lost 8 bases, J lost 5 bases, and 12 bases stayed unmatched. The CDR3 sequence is CASWTLSLADNEQFF. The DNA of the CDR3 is TGTGCCAGCTGGACGCTGTCTCTAGCGGACAATGAGCAGTTCTTC.

The CDR3, as DNA: TGCAGTGCTAGGTGGGACAGGGGTAACTACGAGCAGTACTTC. Protein: CSARWDRGNYEQYF. The chain employs TRBV20-1 and TRBJ2-7, with TRBD1 matching over 10 bases. Germline CDR1 and CDR2: DFQATT and SNEGSKA (reference sequence). The CDR3 spans 14 residues. V trimming: 3 bases; J trimming: 3 bases; junction bases outside the gene matches: 5.

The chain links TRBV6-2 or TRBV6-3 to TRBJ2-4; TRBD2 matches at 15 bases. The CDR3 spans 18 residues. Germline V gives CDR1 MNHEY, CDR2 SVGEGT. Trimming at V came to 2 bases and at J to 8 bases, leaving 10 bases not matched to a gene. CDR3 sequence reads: CASSYVPGLAGGGDIQYF. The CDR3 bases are TGTGCCAGCAGTTACGTCCCGGGACTAGCGGGAGGCGGGGACATTCAGTACTTC.

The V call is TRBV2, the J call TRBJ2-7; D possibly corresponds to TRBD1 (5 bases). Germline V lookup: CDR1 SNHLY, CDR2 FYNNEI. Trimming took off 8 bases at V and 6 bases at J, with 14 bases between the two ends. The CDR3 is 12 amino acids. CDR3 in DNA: TGTGCCAGCCGGGCAGGGAAGGTCGAGCAGTACTTC. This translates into CASRAGKVEQYF.

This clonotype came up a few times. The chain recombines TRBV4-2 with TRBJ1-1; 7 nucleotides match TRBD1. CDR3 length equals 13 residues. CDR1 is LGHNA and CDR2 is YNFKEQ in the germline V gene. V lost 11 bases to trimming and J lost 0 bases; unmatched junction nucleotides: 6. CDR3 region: CAGGQTVNTEAFF. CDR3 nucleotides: TGTGCCGGGGGACAGACAGTGAACACTGAAGCTTTCTTT.

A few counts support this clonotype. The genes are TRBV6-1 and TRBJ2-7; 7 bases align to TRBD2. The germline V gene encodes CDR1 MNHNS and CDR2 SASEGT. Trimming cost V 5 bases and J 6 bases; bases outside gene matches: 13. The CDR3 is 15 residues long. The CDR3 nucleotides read TGTGCCAGCAGTACGACAGTTGGGGACTACGGCGAGCAGTACTTC. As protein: CASSTTVGDYGEQYF.

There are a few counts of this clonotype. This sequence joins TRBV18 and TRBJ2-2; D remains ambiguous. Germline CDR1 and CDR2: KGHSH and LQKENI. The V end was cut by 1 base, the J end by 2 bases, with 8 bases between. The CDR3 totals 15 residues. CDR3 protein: CASSPQPLNTGELFF. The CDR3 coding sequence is TGTGCCAGCTCACCACAGCCCCTTAACACCGGGGAGCTGTTTTTT. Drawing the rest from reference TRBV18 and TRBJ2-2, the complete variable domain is NAGVMQNPRHLVRRRGQEARLRCSPMKGHSHVYWYRQLPEEGLKFMVYLQKENIIDESGMPKERFSAEFPKEGPSILRIQQVVRGDSAAYFCASSPQPLNTGELFFGEGSRLTVL.

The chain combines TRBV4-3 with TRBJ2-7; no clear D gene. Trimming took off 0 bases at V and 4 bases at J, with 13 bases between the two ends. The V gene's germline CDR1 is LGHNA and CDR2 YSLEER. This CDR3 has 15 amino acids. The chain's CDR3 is CASSQDRMGGYEQYF. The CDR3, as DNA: TGCGCCAGCAGCCAAGATCGTATGGGCGGTTACGAGCAGTACTTC.

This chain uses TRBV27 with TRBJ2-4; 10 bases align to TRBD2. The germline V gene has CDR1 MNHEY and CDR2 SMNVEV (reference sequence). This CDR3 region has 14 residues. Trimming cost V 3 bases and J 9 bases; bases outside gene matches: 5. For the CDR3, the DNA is TGTGCCAGCAGTTTGGAAGCGGGGGGGACCATTCAGTACTTC. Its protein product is CASSLEAGGTIQYF.

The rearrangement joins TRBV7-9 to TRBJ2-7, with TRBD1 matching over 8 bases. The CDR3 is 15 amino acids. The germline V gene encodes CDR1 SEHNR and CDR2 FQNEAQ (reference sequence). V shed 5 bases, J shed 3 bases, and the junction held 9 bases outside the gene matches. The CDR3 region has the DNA TGTGCCAGCAGCCCCCCGACGGACAGGGTCTACGAGCAGTACTTC. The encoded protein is CASSPPTDRVYEQYF.

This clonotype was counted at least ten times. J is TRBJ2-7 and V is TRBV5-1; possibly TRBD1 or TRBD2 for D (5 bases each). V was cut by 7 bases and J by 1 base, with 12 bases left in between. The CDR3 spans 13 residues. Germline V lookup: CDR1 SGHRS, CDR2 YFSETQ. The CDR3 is CASHGTDSYEQYF. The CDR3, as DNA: TGCGCCAGCCACGGGACGGATTCCTACGAGCAGTACTTC.

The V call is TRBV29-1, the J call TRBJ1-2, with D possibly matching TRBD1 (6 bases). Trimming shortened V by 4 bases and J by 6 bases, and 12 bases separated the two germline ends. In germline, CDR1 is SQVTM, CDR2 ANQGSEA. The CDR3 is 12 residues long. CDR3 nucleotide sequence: TGCAGCGTTGGCCCGGGGGCGGATGGCTACACCTTC. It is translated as CSVGPGADGYTF.

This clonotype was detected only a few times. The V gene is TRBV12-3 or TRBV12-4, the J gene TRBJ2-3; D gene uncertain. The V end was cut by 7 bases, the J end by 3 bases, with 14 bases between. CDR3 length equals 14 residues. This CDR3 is CASTLSGSTDTQYF. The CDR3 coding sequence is TGTGCCAGCACCCTGTCTGGGTCGACAGATACGCAGTATTTT.

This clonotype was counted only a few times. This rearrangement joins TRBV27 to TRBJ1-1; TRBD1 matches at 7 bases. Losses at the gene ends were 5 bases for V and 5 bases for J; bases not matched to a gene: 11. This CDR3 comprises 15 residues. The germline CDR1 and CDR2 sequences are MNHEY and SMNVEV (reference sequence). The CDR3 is CASSEQHRGRTEAFF. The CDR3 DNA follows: TGTGCCAGCAGTGAACAACACAGGGGCCGGACTGAAGCTTTCTTT.

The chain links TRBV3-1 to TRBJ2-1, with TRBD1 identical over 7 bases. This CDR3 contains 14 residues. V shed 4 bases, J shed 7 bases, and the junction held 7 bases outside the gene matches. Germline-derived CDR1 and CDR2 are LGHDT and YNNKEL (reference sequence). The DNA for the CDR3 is TGTGCCAGCAGCCCACTGACAGGGATGAATGAGCAGTTCTTC. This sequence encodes CASSPLTGMNEQFF.

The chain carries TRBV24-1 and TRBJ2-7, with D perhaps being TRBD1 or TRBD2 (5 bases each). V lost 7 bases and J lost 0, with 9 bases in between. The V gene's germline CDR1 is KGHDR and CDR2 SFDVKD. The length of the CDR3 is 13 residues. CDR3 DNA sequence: TGTGCCACCAGGGGGACCGGCTCCTACGAGCAGTACTTC. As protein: CATRGTGSYEQYF.

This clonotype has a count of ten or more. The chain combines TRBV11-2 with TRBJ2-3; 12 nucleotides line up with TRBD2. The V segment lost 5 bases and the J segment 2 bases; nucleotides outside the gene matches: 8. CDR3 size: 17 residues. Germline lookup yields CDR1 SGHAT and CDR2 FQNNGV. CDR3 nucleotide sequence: TGTGCCAGCAGCCCGCGACTAGCGGGAGAATTCACAGATACGCAGTATTTT. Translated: CASSPRLAGEFTDTQYF.

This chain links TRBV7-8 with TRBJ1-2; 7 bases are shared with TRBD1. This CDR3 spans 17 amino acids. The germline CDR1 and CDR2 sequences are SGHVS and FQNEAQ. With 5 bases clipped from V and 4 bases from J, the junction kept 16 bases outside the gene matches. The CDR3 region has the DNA TGTGCCAGCAGCCCGAACCCTCGACAGGGATCGGGCTATGGCTACACCTTC. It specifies CASSPNPRQGSGYGYTF.

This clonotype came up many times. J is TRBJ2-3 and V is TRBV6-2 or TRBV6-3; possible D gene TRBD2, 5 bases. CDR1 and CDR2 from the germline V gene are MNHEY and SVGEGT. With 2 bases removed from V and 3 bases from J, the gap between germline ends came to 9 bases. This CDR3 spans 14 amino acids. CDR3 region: CASSYPGVTDTQYF. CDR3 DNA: TGTGCCAGCAGTTACCCCGGGGTTACAGATACGCAGTATTTT.

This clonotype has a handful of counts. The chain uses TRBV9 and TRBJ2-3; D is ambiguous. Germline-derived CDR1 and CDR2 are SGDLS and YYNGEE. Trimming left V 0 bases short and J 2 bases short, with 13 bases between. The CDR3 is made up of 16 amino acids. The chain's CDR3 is CASSVGLGRPTDTQYF. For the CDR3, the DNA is TGTGCCAGCAGCGTAGGATTGGGTAGGCCCACAGATACGCAGTATTTT.